Following are 32 T cell receptor beta chains from one sample sequenced in a study of cytomegalovirus exposure and HLA in healthy donors. PCR employed 60 Vbeta and 13 Jbeta primers. The assay was immunoSEQ multiplex PCR, and TCRdb's table has in-frame clones only and misses some. The repertoire has 70,000 to 90,000 clones, 75% to 85% of them found once; the top ten carry around 18%. Input material: PBMCs. The receptors were sampled from a man between 65 and 80 years old in good health and CMV-seropositive.

CDR3 coding DNA: TGCGCCAGCAGCATCTCAGGGGGCGAGGGTGAAAAACTGTTTTTT. Its translation: CASSISGGEGEKLFF. The chain links TRBV5-1 to TRBJ1-4; TRBD1 matches 8 bases. The V gene's germline CDR1 is SGHRS and CDR2 YFSETQ. V lost 4 bases and J lost 7; bases outside the gene matches: 9. The CDR3 contains 15 residues.

The chain links TRBV18 to TRBJ2-2, with a tentative D call TRBD1 (5 bases). The germline V gene has CDR1 KGHSH and CDR2 LQKENI. This CDR3 has 15 residues. Trimming removed 3 bases from V and 3 bases from J, with 11 bases in between. The CDR3 reads CASSPWQGDTGELFF. In nucleotides, the CDR3 is TGTGCCAGCTCACCGTGGCAGGGCGACACCGGGGAGCTGTTTTTT.

The chain links TRBV4-1 to TRBJ2-7; 9 bases are shared with TRBD2. The V and J ends lost 0 bases and 3 bases, in that order; junction bases with no gene match: 6. From germline, CDR1 is MGHRA and CDR2 YSYEKL. This CDR3 comprises 16 residues. The chain's CDR3 is CASSQDPSGAFYEQYF. In nucleotides, the CDR3 is TGCGCCAGCAGCCAAGATCCTAGCGGGGCGTTCTACGAGCAGTACTTC.

The CDR3 coding sequence is TGTGCCAGCACGGGGAACACTGAAGCTTTCTTT. It codes for CASTGNTEAFF. The V and J genes are TRBV6-5 and TRBJ1-1; D gene unclear. Germline CDR1 MNHEY, CDR2 SVGAGI. CDR3 size: 11 residues. Trimming shortened V by 7 bases and J by 1 base, and 4 bases separated the two germline ends.

V is TRBV19 and J is TRBJ2-3; possible D gene TRBD2, 5 bases. CDR3 length equals 14 residues. The V and J ends lost 3 bases and 4 bases respectively, with 11 bases between them. Germline V gives CDR1 LNHDA, CDR2 SQIVND (reference sequence). Here the CDR3 reads CASSMPLGADTQYF. Written as DNA, the CDR3 is TGTGCCAGTAGTATGCCCCTGGGAGCAGATACGCAGTATTTT.

This clone was observed a few times. V is TRBV18 and J is TRBJ2-6; no definite D call. Trimming pared 1 base from V and 4 bases from J, leaving 11 bases between. The CDR3 consists of 16 residues. Germline V gene data show CDR1 as KGHSH and CDR2 as LQKENI. The CDR3 protein is CASSPRSPVGANVLTF. The DNA for the CDR3 is TGTGCCAGCTCACCACGCTCCCCGGTCGGGGCCAACGTCCTGACTTTC.

The chain couples TRBV6-1 to TRBJ2-3; a possible D gene is TRBD1 (5 bases). V was trimmed by 1 base and J by 3 bases, leaving 8 bases between them. The V gene's germline CDR1 is MNHNS and CDR2 SASEGT. CDR3 length: 14 amino acids. The CDR3 sequence: CASSEVPGTDTQYF. CDR3 in DNA: TGTGCCAGCAGTGAAGTGCCAGGGACAGATACGCAGTATTTT.

The J gene is TRBJ1-2, the V gene TRBV10-3; D is perhaps TRBD1 (6 bases). This CDR3 is built from 13 residues. The germline gives CDR1 ENHRY, CDR2 SYGVKD. V dropped 4 bases and J dropped 6 bases, with 12 bases sitting between them. The CDR3 region is CAISGRGRDGYTF. The DNA of the CDR3 is TGTGCCATCAGTGGGCGGGGGCGCGATGGCTACACCTTC.

This rearrangement joins TRBV2 to TRBJ1-5; D gene ambiguous. Germline values: CDR1 SNHLY, CDR2 FYNNEI. The CDR3 contains 14 residues. The germline V and J ends were trimmed by 6 bases and 6 bases, with 15 bases remaining between them. This CDR3 reads CASSGVEGPQPQHF. The CDR3 DNA sequence: TGTGCCAGCAGCGGGGTGGAGGGCCCTCAGCCCCAGCATTTT.

This clone was detected once. This chain links TRBV5-1 with TRBJ1-2, with D perhaps matching TRBD1 (6 bases). Germline V gene lookup returns CDR1 SGHRS and CDR2 YFSETQ. Trimming stripped 1 base from V and 5 bases from J, with 12 bases between. The CDR3 covers 14 residues. This chain's CDR3 is CASSLPGVVYGYTF. The CDR3 region has the DNA TGCGCCAGCAGCTTGCCAGGGGTCGTATATGGCTACACCTTC.

The V call is TRBV10-3, the J call TRBJ2-1; D is perhaps TRBD2 (6 bases). This CDR3 has 14 residues. Per the germline V gene, CDR1 is ENHRY and CDR2 is SYGVKD. The germline V and J ends were trimmed by 3 bases and 6 bases, with 12 bases remaining between them. Here the CDR3 reads CAISDVRGGNEQFF. The CDR3 DNA follows: TGTGCCATCAGTGACGTTAGGGGAGGCAATGAGCAGTTCTTC.

V and J are TRBV7-9 and TRBJ1-6, with 9 bases aligning to TRBD1. Germline V gene lookup returns CDR1 SEHNR and CDR2 FQNEAQ (reference sequence). The CDR3 has 13 residues. J lost 11 bases, V lost 6 bases, and 5 bases had no gene match. This CDR3 is CASSGTGNPPLHF. In DNA form, the CDR3 reads TGTGCCAGCAGTGGGACAGGGAATCCACCCCTCCACTTT.

The V and J genes are TRBV7-9 and TRBJ2-1; the match to TRBD2 covers 7 bases. CDR1 SEHNR and CDR2 FQNEAQ come from the germline V gene (reference sequence). CDR3 size: 14 residues. V lost 1 base to trimming and J lost 7 bases; unmatched junction nucleotides: 4. CDR3 residues: CASSLEGLSNEQFF. The CDR3 DNA reads as TGTGCCAGCAGCTTAGAGGGACTATCGAATGAGCAGTTCTTC.

The CDR3 loop is CASGAPSGTGVADTQYF. The CDR3 coding sequence is TGTGCTAGTGGTGCCCCATCCGGGACAGGGGTGGCAGATACGCAGTATTTT. The rearrangement uses TRBV12-5 and TRBJ2-3; 10 bases map to TRBD1. In germline, CDR1 is LGHNT, CDR2 FRNRAP. V shed 5 bases, J shed 4 bases, and the junction held 12 bases outside the gene matches. There are 17 residues in the CDR3.

The V and J genes are TRBV9 and TRBJ1-4, with 10 bases aligning to TRBD1. The CDR3 is 15 residues long. Looked up from germline, CDR1 is SGDLS and CDR2 is YYNGEE. V shed 0 bases, J shed 8 bases, and the junction held 4 bases outside the gene matches. CDR3 coding DNA: TGTGCCAGCAGCGTAGGACCGGGACAGGGGGAAAAACTGTTTTTT. As protein: CASSVGPGQGEKLFF.

V and J are TRBV4-1 and TRBJ2-5; 8 positions match TRBD2. CDR3 length: 15 amino acids. Per germline, CDR1 MGHRA and CDR2 YSYEKL. With V trimmed by 1 base and J by 6 bases, 7 bases remained unmatched. The CDR3 coding sequence is TGCGCCAGCAGCCAAGCCGGGACTAGGGAAAAGACCCAGTACTTC. This gives the protein CASSQAGTREKTQYF.

This clone was recorded a few times. The V call is TRBV5-1, the J call TRBJ1-6; 7 bases line up with TRBD1. J was trimmed by 8 bases and V by 4 bases; bases with no gene match: 6. The CDR3 extends over 14 amino acids. Germline loops: CDR1 SGHRS, CDR2 YFSETQ. The DNA of the CDR3 is TGCGCCAGCAGCGGCAGGGGGATGGATTCACCCCTCCACTTT. It encodes CASSGRGMDSPLHF.

The chain is built from TRBV10-1 and TRBJ2-3, with TRBD2 matching over 12 bases. J gave up 4 bases and V 8 bases, and 7 bases lay outside the gene matches. CDR3 length equals 15 residues. The germline gives CDR1 WNHNN, CDR2 SYGVQD (reference sequence). This CDR3 reads CASGRGLAGPDTQYF. The CDR3 bases are TGCGCCAGCGGCAGAGGACTAGCGGGGCCAGATACGCAGTATTTT.

The V and J genes are TRBV27 and TRBJ2-2, with 11 bases fitting TRBD2. Germline lookup yields CDR1 MNHEY and CDR2 SMNVEV (reference sequence). CDR3 length: 19 residues. J gave up 7 bases and V 2 bases, and 15 bases lay outside the gene matches. The CDR3 sequence: CASSLGGTSGSPPGGELFF. CDR3 nucleotides: TGTGCCAGCAGTTTAGGCGGGACTAGCGGATCACCTCCTGGCGGGGAGCTGTTTTTT.

The J gene is TRBJ1-1, the V gene TRBV6-5; possible D gene TRBD1, 5 bases. Trimming left V 2 bases short and J 5 bases short, with 15 bases between. The germline CDR1 and CDR2 sequences are MNHEY and SVGAGI. This CDR3 has 15 amino acids. CDR3 nucleotide sequence: TGTGCCAGCAGTTACGGGTGGCGGGGGGGGACTGAAGCTTTCTTT. Protein: CASSYGWRGGTEAFF.

The V call is TRBV7-9, the J call TRBJ1-1; D may be TRBD1 (5 bases). Trimming pared 5 bases from V and 0 bases from J, leaving 7 bases between. CDR1 is SEHNR, CDR2 FQNEAQ, per germline (reference sequence). The CDR3 extends over 13 amino acids. The CDR3 DNA is TGTGCCAGCAGCAGGGGCGTGAACACTGAAGCTTTCTTT. Residues: CASSRGVNTEAFF.

V gene TRBV6-1 combines with J gene TRBJ2-7; 7 bases map to TRBD1. Germline assignment: CDR1 MNHNS and CDR2 SASEGT. CDR3 length equals 15 residues. The V and J ends lost 6 bases and 1 base, in that order; junction bases with no gene match: 9. The CDR3 here is CASSAPGQPSYEQYF. The CDR3 DNA reads as TGTGCCAGCAGCGCTCCGGGACAGCCTTCCTACGAGCAGTACTTC.

V gene TRBV4-1 combines with J gene TRBJ2-3, with 7 bases fitting TRBD2. The V gene's germline CDR1 is MGHRA and CDR2 YSYEKL. V lost 4 bases and J lost 3; bases outside the gene matches: 10. The CDR3 loop spans 16 amino acids. In DNA form, the CDR3 reads TGCGCCAGCAGCCGAACAGGACTAGTGTTGACAGATACGCAGTATTTT. Encoded protein: CASSRTGLVLTDTQYF.

V is TRBV4-1 and J is TRBJ1-2; D is ambiguous. CDR3 size: 16 residues. V was pared by 0 bases and J by 8 bases, with 19 bases between. Per germline, CDR1 MGHRA and CDR2 YSYEKL. For the CDR3, the DNA is TGCGCCAGCAGCCAAGATTCGTTTAGTCGAAGAAACGGCTACACCTTC. Amino acid sequence: CASSQDSFSRRNGYTF.

The chain combines TRBV28 with TRBJ2-1; possibly TRBD2 for D (7 bases). This CDR3 comprises 14 residues. Germline CDR1 reads MDHEN; CDR2 reads SYDVKM. Trimming stripped 3 bases from V and 8 bases from J, with 14 bases between. The DNA of the CDR3 is TGTGCCAGCAGTTTTCTCCGGGGGGCTGATGAGCAGTTCTTC. Its translation: CASSFLRGADEQFF.

The rearrangement uses TRBV7-9 and TRBJ2-1, with TRBD1 matching over 9 bases. CDR3 length equals 11 residues. Germline-derived CDR1 and CDR2 are SEHNR and FQNEAQ (reference sequence). Trimming at V came to 6 bases and at J to 15 bases, leaving 6 bases not matched to a gene. CDR3 nucleotide sequence: TGTGCCAGCAGTCAAACAGGGGGCCCGTTCTTC. The encoded protein is CASSQTGGPFF.

The V and J genes are TRBV18 and TRBJ1-5, with D unclear. Germline V CDR1 and CDR2: KGHSH, LQKENI. V lost 3 bases and J lost 2, with 14 bases in between. There are 16 residues in the CDR3. Written as DNA, the CDR3 is TGTGCCAGCTCACCCTCTACAGATATACGCAATCAGCCCCAGCATTTT. This gives the protein CASSPSTDIRNQPQHF.

The chain recombines TRBV5-1 with TRBJ2-1, with 12 bases matching TRBD2. The CDR3 runs 15 residues. The V gene end was trimmed by 5 bases and the J gene end by 7 bases; junction bases not matched to a gene: 7. CDR1 SGHRS and CDR2 YFSETQ come from the germline V gene. DNA for the CDR3: TGCGCCAGCAGGGCTAGCGGGGGGGGCATAAATGAGCAGTTCTTC. Its translation: CASRASGGGINEQFF. Supplemented by reference TRBV5-1 and TRBJ2-1, the full variable domain reads KAGVTQTPRYLIKTRGQQVTLSCSPISGHRSVSWYQQTPGQGLQFLFEYFSETQRNKGNFPGRFSGRQFSNSRSEMNVSTLELGDSALYLCASRASGGGINEQFFGPGTRLTVL.

The gene calls are TRBV7-9 and TRBJ1-5; a possible D gene is TRBD1 (5 bases). The V end lost 1 base, the J end lost 5 bases, and 6 bases lay between the germline ends. The germline V gene has CDR1 SEHNR and CDR2 FQNEAQ (reference sequence). The CDR3 is 13 residues long. The CDR3 here is CASSLGQYQPQHF. The CDR3 DNA follows: TGTGCCAGCAGCTTAGGACAGTATCAGCCCCAGCATTTT.

The chain recombines TRBV4-1 with TRBJ2-4, with a weak D call TRBD1 (5 bases). CDR1 is MGHRA and CDR2 is YSYEKL in the germline V gene. The CDR3 extends over 17 amino acids. Trimming shortened V by 1 base and J by 7 bases, and 20 bases separated the two germline ends. The chain's CDR3 is CASSQATHPGRANIQYF. The CDR3 bases are TGCGCCAGCAGCCAAGCTACCCACCCGGGCAGGGCCAACATTCAGTACTTC.

The chain has TRBV4-3 and TRBJ1-2; the D gene is possibly TRBD1 (6 bases). Germline CDR1 and CDR2: LGHNA and YSLEER. V was cut by 1 base and J by 8 bases, with 14 bases left in between. The CDR3 loop spans 14 amino acids. The CDR3 reads CASSQGTAMGGYTF. The CDR3 bases are TGCGCCAGCAGCCAAGGGACAGCAATGGGAGGCTACACCTTC.

This chain joins TRBV7-9 and TRBJ2-2, with 9 bases fitting TRBD1. With 3 bases clipped from V and 4 bases from J, the junction kept 3 bases outside the gene matches. CDR1 SEHNR and CDR2 FQNEAQ come from the germline V gene (reference sequence). This CDR3 is 15 amino acids long. CDR3 nucleotides: TGTGCCAGCAGCTTTCAACAGGGGGCCACCGGGGAGCTGTTTTTT. Its protein is CASSFQQGATGELFF.